A single TCR beta chain is shown here with its context. The data originate from a study of early T cells in non-severe SARS-CoV-2 infection. Study overall: Bulk RNA taken from unsorted whole blood was sequenced, leaving chains unpaired.

Attached unique molecular identifiers marked individual cDNA molecules. TCRdb itself ran the 5' RACE reads through MiXCR, one entry per CDR3 protein. Altogether some 57,000 distinct CDR3 sequences are present, approximately 10% being singletons, with the ten largest covering under 4.5%. Trimming left V 6 bases short and J 6 bases short, with 14 bases between. The CDR3 length is 14 residues. Germline V CDR1 and CDR2: LGHDT, YNNKEL (reference sequence). The chain couples TRBV3-1 to TRBJ2-2; possibly TRBD1 for D (6 bases). Sequenced here: whole blood, sampled at baseline. The receptor was derived from an adult who was a healthcare worker with PCR-confirmed SARS-CoV-2 infection or an uninfected control (not recorded which). CDR3 bases: TGTGCCAGCAGTACTTACAGGGTTCCCGGGGAGCTGTTTTTT. This translates into CASSTYRVPGELFF.